This T cell receptor beta chain appears in the sequencing data of a study of regulatory T cells in long-lasting Graves disease. Time point described: newly diagnosed GD, antithyroid drugs for less than 3 months. There was RNA extracted from PBMCs, and the TCR library was made from it. CDR3 regions were amplified by Arm-PCR using iRepertoire HTBI primers to build TCR beta libraries. TCRdb re-analysed the multiplex PCR reads in MiXCR, keeping a single row per CDR3 protein. The table shows hundreds of thousands of distinct CDR3 sequences, with about 11% occurring only once. This CDR3 has 15 residues. CDR1 is SEHNR, CDR2 FQNEAQ, per germline (reference sequence). With 9 bases clipped from V and 4 bases from J, the junction kept 11 bases outside the gene matches. The same data also contributed to another study, on T cells in Graves' hyperthyroidism and ophthalmopathy. As that report states: Researchers found most expanded thyroid clonotypes above 0.001 in blood as well.

The J gene is TRBJ2-3, the V gene TRBV7-9, with 9 bases that match TRBD1. This TCR derives from a woman aged 25 to 39 with Graves disease. The sample in question was peripheral blood mononuclear cells (PBMCs), obtained at new diagnosis, from a patient treated with antithyroid drugs. CDR3 protein: CASSGTGGGSDTQYF. Here the CDR3 DNA reads TGTGCCAGTTCGGGTACAGGGGGCGGATCAGATACGCAGTATTTT.